This TCR beta chain was found in a study of blood T cell repertoires in COVID-19. Study overall: Samples representing acute and convalescent COVID-19 were sourced from the United States, Italy and Spain. From T cells, B-cell-depleted T cells, or PBMCs came the material, which was cDNA or gDNA.

Trimming took off 0 bases at V and 4 bases at J, with 9 bases between the two ends. The CDR3 length is 14 residues. CDR1 and CDR2 from the germline V gene are LGHDT and YNNKEL (reference sequence). Per the original methods: Amplifying reference gene primers gave estimates of nucleated cell counts. The table came from immunoSEQ multiplex PCR; TCRdb's copy has only in-frame clones and leaves some out. V and J calls plus clone size are reproduced from that table; the DNA served to infer D and trimming. The data hold 80,000 to 100,000 clones, with 90% observed a single time. Sequencing was carried out using peripheral blood. This clonotype was obtained from a man aged 60-69 years with acute or convalescent COVID-19. The V gene is TRBV3-1 (or the pseudogene TRBV3-2), the J gene TRBJ1-2; D not resolved. The CDR3 DNA is TGTGCCAGCAGCCAAGATTGGAGGGTCTATGGCTACACCTTC. This gives the protein CASSQDWRVYGYTF.